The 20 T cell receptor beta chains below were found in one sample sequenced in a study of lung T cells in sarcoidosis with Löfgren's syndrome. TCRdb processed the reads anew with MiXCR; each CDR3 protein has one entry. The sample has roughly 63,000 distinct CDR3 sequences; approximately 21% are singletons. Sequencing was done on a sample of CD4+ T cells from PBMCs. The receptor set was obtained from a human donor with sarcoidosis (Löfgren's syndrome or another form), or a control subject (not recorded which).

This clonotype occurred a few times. CDR3 bases: TGTGCCAGCAGCCCGAACCGGGCCCCGAACACTGAAGCTTTCTTT. Translation gives CASSPNRAPNTEAFF. The chain is built from TRBV5-4 and TRBJ1-1; no firm D call. V was shortened by 4 bases and J by 1 base, with 14 bases between the two germline ends. This CDR3 is built from 15 residues. The germline CDR1 and CDR2 sequences are SGHNT and YYREEE (reference sequence).

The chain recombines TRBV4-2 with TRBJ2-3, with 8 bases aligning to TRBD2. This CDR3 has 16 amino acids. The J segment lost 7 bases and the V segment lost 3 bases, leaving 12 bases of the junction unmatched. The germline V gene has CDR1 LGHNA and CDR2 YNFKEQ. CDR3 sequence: CASSQSSGGFANTQYF. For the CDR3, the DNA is TGTGCCAGCAGCCAGTCCAGCGGGGGTTTCGCAAATACGCAGTATTTT.

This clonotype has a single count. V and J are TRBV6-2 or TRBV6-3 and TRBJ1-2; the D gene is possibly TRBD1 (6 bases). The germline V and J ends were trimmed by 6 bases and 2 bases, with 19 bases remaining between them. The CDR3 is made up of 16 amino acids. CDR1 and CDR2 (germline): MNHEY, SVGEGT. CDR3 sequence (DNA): TGTGCCAGCAGCTCAGTCTCAGGGGCATCCAACTATGGCTACACCTTC. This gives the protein CASSSVSGASNYGYTF.

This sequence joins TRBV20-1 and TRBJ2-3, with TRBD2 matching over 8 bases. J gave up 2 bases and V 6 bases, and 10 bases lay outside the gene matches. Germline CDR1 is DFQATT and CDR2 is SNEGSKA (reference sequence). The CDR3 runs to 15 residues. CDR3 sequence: CSALGASGYTDTQYF. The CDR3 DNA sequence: TGCAGTGCCCTAGGGGCTAGCGGGTACACAGATACGCAGTATTTT.

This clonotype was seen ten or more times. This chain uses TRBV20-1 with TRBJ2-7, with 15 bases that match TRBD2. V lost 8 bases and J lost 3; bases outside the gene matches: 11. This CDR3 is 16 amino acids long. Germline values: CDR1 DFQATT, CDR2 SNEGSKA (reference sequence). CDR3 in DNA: TGCAGTCCCACCGGGACTAGCGGGGGGCCGGGCTACGAGCAGTACGTC. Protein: CSPTGTSGGPGYEQYV.

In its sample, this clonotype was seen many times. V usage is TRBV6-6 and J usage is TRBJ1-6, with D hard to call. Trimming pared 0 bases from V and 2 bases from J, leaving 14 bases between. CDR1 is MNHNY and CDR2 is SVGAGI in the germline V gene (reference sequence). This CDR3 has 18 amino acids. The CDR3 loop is CASSYSIHGSTYNSPLHF. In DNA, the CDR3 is TGTGCCAGCAGTTACTCGATTCATGGCAGCACCTATAATTCACCCCTCCACTTT.

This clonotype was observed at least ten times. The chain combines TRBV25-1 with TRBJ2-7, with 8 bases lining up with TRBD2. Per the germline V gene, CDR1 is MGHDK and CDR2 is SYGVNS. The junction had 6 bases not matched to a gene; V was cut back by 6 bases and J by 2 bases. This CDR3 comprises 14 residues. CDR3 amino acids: CASRERTSPYEQYF. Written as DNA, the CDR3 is TGTGCCAGCAGGGAACGGACTAGCCCCTACGAGCAGTACTTC.

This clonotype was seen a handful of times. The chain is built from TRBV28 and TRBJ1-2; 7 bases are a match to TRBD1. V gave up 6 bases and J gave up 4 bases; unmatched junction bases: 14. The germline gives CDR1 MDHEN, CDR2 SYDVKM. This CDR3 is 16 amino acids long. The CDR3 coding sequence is TGTGCCAGCAGCACACCGACAGGGAGTCGACCCTATGGCTACACCTTC. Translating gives CASSTPTGSRPYGYTF.

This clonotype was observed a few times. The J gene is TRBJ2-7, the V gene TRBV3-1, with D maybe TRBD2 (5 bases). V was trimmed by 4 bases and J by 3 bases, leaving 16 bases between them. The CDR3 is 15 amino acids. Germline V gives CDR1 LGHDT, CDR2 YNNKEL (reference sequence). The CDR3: CASSPSGLFLYEQYF. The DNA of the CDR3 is TGTGCCAGCAGCCCTTCAGGACTCTTTCTCTACGAGCAGTACTTC.

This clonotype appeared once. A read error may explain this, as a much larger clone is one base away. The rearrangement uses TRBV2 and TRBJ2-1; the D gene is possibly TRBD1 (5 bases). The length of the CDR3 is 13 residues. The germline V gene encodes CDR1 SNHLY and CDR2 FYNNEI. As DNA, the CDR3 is TGTGCCGGCAGTCGACAGCAATACAATGAGCAGTTCTTC. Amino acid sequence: CAGSRQQYNEQFF.

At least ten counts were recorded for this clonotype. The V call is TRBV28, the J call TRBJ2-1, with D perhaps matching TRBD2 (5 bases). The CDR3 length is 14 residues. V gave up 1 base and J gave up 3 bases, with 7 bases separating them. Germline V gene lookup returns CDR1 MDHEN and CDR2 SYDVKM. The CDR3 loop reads CASSLSGIYNEQFF. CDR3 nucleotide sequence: TGTGCCAGCAGTTTATCGGGGATCTACAATGAGCAGTTCTTC.

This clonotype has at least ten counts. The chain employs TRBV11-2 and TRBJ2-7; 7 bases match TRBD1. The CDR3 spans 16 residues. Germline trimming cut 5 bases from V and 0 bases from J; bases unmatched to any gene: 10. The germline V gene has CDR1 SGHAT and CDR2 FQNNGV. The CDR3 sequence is CASSPIGTAHSYEQYF. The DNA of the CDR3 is TGTGCCAGCAGCCCGATCGGGACAGCGCACTCCTACGAGCAGTACTTC.

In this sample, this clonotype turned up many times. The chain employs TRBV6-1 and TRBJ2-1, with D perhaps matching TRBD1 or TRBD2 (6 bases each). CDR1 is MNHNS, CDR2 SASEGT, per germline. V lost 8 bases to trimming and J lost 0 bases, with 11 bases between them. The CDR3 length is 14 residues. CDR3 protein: CASSRGASYNEQFF. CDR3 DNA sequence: TGTGCCAGCTCGAGGGGGGCCTCCTACAATGAGCAGTTCTTC.

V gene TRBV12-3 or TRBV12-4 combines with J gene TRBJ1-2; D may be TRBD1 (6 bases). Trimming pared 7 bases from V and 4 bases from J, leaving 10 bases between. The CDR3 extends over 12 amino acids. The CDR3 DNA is TGTGCCAGCAAGGGGGGCGGCTATGGCTACACCTTC. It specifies CASKGGGYGYTF.

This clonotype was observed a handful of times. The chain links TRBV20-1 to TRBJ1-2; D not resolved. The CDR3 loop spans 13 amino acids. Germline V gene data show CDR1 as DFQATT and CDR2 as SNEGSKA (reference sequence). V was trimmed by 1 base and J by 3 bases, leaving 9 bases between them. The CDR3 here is CSARALLDYGYTF. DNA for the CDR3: TGCAGTGCTAGAGCCTTACTAGACTATGGCTACACCTTC.

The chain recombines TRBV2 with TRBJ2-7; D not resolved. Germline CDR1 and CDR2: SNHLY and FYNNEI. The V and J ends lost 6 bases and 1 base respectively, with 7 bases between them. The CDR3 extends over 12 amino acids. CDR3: CASRVKSYEQYF. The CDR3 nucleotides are TGTGCCAGCAGGGTTAAGTCCTACGAGCAGTACTTC.

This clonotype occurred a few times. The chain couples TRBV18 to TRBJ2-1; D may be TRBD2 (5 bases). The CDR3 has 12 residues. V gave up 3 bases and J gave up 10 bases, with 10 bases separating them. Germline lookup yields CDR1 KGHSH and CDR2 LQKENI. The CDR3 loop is CASSPAGEEQFF. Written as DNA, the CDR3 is TGTGCCAGCTCACCCGCCGGGGAGGAGCAGTTCTTC.

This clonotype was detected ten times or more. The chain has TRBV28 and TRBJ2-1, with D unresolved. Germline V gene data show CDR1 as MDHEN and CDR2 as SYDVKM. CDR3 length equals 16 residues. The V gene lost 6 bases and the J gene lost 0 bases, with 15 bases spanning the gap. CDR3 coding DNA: TGTGCCAGCAGAAAGGACGGTACAAGCTCCTACAATGAGCAGTTCTTC. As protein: CASRKDGTSSYNEQFF. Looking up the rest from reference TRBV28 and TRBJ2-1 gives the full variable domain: DVKVTQSSRYLVKRTGEKVFLECVQDMDHENMFWYRQDPGLGLRLIYFSYDVKMKEKGDIPEGYSVSREKKERFSLILESASTNQTSMYLCASRKDGTSSYNEQFFGPGTRLTVL.

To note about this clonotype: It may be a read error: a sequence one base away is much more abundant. In DNA form, the CDR3 reads TGTGCCGGCAGCCGGGGGACGGTTCTACTTAGCAATCAGCCCCAGCATTTT. It encodes CAGSRGTVLLSNQPQHF. The chain joins TRBV7-9 to TRBJ1-5; D perhaps matches TRBD1 (5 bases). Per germline, CDR1 SEHNR and CDR2 FQNEAQ (reference sequence). The CDR3 has 17 amino acids.

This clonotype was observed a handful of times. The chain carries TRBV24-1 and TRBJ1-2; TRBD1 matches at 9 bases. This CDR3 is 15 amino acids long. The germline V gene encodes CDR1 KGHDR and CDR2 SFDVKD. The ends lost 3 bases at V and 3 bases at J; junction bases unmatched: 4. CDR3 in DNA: TGTGCCACCAGTGATACCCGGGACAGGGACTATGGCTACACCTTC. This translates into CATSDTRDRDYGYTF.